This T cell receptor (beta chain) was found in a study of blood T cell repertoires in COVID-19. Study-wide context: Some COVID-19 samples were acute and others convalescent; all came from the United States, Italy and Spain.

In the authors' workflow: Reference gene primers were amplified, and this amplification served to estimate nucleated cell counts. Here immunoSEQ multiplex PCR was the method, and the copy in TCRdb shows in-frame clones only, minus some. D and trimming come from the DNA, and the V and J calls and clone size come from that table. The table includes about 250,000 clones, roughly 87% detected once. The participants were between roughly 18 and 89 years old and came from 20 to 30 US areas. Categorization into cohorts depended on clinical history that participants reported. The TCR comes from a woman aged 30 to 39 with acute COVID-19. Sequenced input: PBMCs or T cells enriched from blood (not recorded which).

In DNA form, the CDR3 reads TGTGCCAGCAGTCCCACGGGCAGGGGCGAGACCCAGTACTTC. This codes for CASSPTGRGETQYF. The genes are TRBV2 and TRBJ2-5, with D perhaps matching TRBD1 (6 bases). Trimming cost V 5 bases and J 5 bases, with 15 bases left between them. The CDR3 loop spans 14 amino acids. CDR1 is SNHLY and CDR2 is FYNNEI in the germline V gene.